This T cell receptor (beta chain) stems from a study of blood T cells in healthy people across ages. Broader study findings: TCR beta diversity, measured per million T cells, fell in a roughly linear way with age.

This clonotype has only a few counts. Its matching antigen is unknown. Germline V CDR1 and CDR2: DFQATT, SNEGSKA (reference sequence). The CDR3 runs to 15 residues. The germline V and J ends were trimmed by 0 bases and 4 bases, with 15 bases remaining between them. A J-beta primer mix and a sample-barcoded 5' primer were used in a second PCR of about 7 to 12 cycles. TCRdb itself ran the 5' RACE reads through MiXCR, one entry per CDR3 protein. The data hold about 720,000 distinct CDR3 sequences, with about a fifth observed a single time. V and J are TRBV20-1 and TRBJ1-2; tentatively, D is TRBD1 (5 bases). The sequenced material came from blood. This sequence originates from a man in his 70s in good health. CDR3 in amino acids: CSARDWTHAGYGYTF. CDR3 nucleotide sequence: TGCAGTGCTAGAGACTGGACACACGCGGGCTATGGCTACACCTTC.